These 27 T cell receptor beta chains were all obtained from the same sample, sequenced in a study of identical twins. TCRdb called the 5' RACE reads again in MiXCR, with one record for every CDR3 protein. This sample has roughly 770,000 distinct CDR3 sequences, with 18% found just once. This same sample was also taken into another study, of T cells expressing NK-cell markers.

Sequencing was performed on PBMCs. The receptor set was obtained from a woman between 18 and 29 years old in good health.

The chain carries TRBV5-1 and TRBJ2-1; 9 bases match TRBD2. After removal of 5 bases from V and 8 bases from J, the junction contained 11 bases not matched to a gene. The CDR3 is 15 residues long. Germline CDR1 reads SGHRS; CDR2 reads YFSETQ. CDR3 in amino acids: CASRVMASGAHEQFF. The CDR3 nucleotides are TGCGCCAGCAGGGTTATGGCTAGCGGGGCACATGAGCAGTTCTTC.

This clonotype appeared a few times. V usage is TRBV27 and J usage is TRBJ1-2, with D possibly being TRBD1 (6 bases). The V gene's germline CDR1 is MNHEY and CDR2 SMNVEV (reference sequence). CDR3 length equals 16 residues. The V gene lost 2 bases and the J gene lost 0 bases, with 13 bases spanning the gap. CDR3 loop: CASSLGRGQANYGYTF. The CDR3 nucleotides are TGTGCCAGCAGTTTAGGCAGGGGACAAGCTAACTATGGCTACACCTTC.

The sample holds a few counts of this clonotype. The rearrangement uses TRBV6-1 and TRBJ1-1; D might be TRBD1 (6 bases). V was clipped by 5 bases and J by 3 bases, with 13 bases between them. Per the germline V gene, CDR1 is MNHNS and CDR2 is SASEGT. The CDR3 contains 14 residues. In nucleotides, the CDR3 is TGTGCCAGCAGTAAAGGACAGTTCTACACTGAAGCTTTCTTT. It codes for CASSKGQFYTEAFF.

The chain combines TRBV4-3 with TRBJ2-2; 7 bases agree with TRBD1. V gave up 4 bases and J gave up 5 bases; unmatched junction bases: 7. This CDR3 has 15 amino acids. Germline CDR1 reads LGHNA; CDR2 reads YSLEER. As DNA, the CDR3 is TGCGCCAGCAGCCCCCAGGGGGTTGGGACCGGGGAGCTGTTTTTT. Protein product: CASSPQGVGTGELFF.

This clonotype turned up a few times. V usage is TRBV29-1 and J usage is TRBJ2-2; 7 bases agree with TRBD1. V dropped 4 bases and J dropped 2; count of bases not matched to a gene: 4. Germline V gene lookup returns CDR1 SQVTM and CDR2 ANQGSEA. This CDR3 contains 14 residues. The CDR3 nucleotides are TGCAGCGTTGGGACAGGCGCTAACACCGGGGAGCTGTTTTTT. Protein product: CSVGTGANTGELFF.

Written as DNA, the CDR3 is TGTGCCAGCAGTACCCACAGGGGAGCGGGCAATCAGCCCCAGCATTTT. Residues: CASSTHRGAGNQPQHF. The gene calls are TRBV12-3 or TRBV12-4 and TRBJ1-5, with 7 positions matching TRBD1. The ends lost 5 bases at V and 2 bases at J; junction bases unmatched: 9. The CDR3 is made up of 16 amino acids.

CDR3 sequence: CSVRRQGGQPQHF. Here the CDR3 DNA reads TGCAGTGTTCGCCGACAGGGGGGTCAGCCCCAGCATTTT. The rearrangement joins TRBV20-1 to TRBJ1-5; 9 nucleotides match TRBD1. V shed 7 bases and J 6 bases; nucleotides not matched to a gene: 7. The CDR3 loop spans 13 amino acids. Germline CDR1 and CDR2: DFQATT and SNEGSKA (reference sequence).

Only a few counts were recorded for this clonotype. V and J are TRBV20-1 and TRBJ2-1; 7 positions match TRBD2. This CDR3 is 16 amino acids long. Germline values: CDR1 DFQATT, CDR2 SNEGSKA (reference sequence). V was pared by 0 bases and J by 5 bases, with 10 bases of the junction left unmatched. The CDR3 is CSARDLSGINHNEQFF. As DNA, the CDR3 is TGCAGTGCTAGAGATCTGAGCGGGATTAATCACAATGAGCAGTTCTTC.

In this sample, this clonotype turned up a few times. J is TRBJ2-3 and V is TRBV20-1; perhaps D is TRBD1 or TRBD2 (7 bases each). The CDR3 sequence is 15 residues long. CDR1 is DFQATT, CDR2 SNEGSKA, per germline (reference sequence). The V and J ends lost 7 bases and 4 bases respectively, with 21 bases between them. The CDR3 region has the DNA TGCAGTGTCAAACTAGCGAGAGGGGGCCCAGATACGCAGTATTTT. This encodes CSVKLARGGPDTQYF.

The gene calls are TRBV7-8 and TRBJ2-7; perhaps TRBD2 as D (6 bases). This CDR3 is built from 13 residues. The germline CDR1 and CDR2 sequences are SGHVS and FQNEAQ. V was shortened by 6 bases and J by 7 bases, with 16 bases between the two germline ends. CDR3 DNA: TGTGCCAGCAGTGACGGGACTTGGGGAGAGCAGTACTTC. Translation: CASSDGTWGEQYF.

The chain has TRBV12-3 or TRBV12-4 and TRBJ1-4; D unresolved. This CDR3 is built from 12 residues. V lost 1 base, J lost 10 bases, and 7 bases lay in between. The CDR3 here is CASSLDRIKLFF. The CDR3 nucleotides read TGTGCCAGCAGTTTAGACAGAATAAAACTGTTTTTT.

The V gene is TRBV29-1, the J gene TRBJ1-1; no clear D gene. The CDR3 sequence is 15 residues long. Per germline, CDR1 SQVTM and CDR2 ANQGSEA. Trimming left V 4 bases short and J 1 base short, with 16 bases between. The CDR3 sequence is CSVVSRPGENTEAFF. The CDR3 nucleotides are TGCAGCGTTGTTTCCCGGCCAGGAGAGAACACTGAAGCTTTCTTT.

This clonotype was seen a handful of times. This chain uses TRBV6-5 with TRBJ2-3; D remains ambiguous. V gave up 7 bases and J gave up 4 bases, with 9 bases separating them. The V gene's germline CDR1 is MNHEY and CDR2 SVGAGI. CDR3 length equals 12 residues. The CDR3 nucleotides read TGTGCCAGCACGGGTGTCGCAGATACGCAGTATTTT. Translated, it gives CASTGVADTQYF.

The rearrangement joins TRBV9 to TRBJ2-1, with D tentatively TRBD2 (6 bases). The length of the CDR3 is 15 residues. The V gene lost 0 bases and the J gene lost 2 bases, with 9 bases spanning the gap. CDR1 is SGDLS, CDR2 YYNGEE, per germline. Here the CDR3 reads CASSVVADTYNEQFF. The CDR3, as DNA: TGTGCCAGCAGCGTAGTAGCGGATACCTACAATGAGCAGTTCTTC. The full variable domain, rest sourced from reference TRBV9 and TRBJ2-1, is DSGVTQTPKHLITATGQRVTLRCSPRSGDLSVYWYQQSLDQGLQFLIQYYNGEERAKGNILERFSAQQFPDLHSELNLSSLELGDSALYFCASSVVADTYNEQFFGPGTRLTVL.

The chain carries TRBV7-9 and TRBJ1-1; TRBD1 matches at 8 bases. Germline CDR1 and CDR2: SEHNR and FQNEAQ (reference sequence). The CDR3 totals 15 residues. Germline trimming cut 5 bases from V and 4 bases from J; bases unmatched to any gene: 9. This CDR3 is CASSPPRTGITEAFF. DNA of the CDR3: TGTGCCAGCAGCCCTCCGAGGACAGGGATCACTGAAGCTTTCTTT. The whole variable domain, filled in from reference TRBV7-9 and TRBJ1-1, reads DTGVSQNPRHKITKRGQNVTFRCDPISEHNRLYWYRQTLGQGPEFLTYFQNEAQLEKSRLLSDRFSAERPKGSFSTLEIQRTEQGDSAMYLCASSPPRTGITEAFFGQGTRLTVV.

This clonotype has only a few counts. The CDR3 nucleotides read TGTGCCAGCAGCGTAGCAGGAGGGGGGGACAATGAGCAGTTCTTC. Protein product: CASSVAGGGDNEQFF. The V call is TRBV9, the J call TRBJ2-1, with D possibly being TRBD2 (7 bases). The CDR3 runs 15 residues. Looked up from germline, CDR1 is SGDLS and CDR2 is YYNGEE. The V end was cut by 0 bases, the J end by 5 bases, with 12 bases between.

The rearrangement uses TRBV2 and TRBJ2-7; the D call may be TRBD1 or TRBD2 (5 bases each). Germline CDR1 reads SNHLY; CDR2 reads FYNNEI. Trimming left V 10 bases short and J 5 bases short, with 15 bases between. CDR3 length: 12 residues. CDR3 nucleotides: TGTGCCATCCGGGACGGCGAAAACGAGCAGTACTTC. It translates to CAIRDGENEQYF.

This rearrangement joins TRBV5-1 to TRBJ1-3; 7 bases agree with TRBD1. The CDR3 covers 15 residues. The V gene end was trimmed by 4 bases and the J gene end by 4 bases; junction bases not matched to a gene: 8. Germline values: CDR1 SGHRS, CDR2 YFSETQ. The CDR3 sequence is CASSTLTGAGNTIYF. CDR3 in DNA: TGCGCCAGCAGCACCCTCACAGGGGCCGGAAACACCATATATTTT.

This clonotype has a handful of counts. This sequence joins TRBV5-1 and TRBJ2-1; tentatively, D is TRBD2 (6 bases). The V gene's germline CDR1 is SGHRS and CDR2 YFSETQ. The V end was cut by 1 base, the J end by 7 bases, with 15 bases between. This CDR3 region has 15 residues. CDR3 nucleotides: TGCGCCAGCAGCTTGATAGCGGAGGGTAGAAATGAGCAGTTCTTC. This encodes CASSLIAEGRNEQFF.

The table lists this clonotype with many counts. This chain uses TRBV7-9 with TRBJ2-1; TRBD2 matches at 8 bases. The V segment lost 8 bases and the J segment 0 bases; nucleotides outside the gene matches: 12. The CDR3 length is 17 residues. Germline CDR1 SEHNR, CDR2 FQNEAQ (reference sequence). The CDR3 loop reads CASLRVAGGSSYNEQFF. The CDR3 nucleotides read TGTGCCAGCTTAAGAGTGGCGGGAGGATCCTCCTACAATGAGCAGTTCTTC.

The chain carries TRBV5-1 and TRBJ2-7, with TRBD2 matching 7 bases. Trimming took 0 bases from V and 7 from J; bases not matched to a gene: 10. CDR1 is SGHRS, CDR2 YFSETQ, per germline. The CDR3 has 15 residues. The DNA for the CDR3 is TGCGCCAGCAGCTTGGGTGCGTCCGCGGGAGTTGAGCAGTACTTC. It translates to CASSLGASAGVEQYF. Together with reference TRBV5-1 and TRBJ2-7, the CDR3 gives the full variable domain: KAGVTQTPRYLIKTRGQQVTLSCSPISGHRSVSWYQQTPGQGLQFLFEYFSETQRNKGNFPGRFSGRQFSNSRSEMNVSTLELGDSALYLCASSLGASAGVEQYFGPGTRLTVT.

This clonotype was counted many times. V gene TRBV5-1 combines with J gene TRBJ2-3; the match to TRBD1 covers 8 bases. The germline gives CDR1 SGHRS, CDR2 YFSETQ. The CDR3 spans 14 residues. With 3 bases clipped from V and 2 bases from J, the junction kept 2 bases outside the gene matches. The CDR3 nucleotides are TGCGCCAGCAGCTGGGACAGGACCACAGATACGCAGTATTTT. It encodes CASSWDRTTDTQYF. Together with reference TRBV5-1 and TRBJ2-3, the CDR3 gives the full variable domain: KAGVTQTPRYLIKTRGQQVTLSCSPISGHRSVSWYQQTPGQGLQFLFEYFSETQRNKGNFPGRFSGRQFSNSRSEMNVSTLELGDSALYLCASSWDRTTDTQYFGPGTRLTVL.

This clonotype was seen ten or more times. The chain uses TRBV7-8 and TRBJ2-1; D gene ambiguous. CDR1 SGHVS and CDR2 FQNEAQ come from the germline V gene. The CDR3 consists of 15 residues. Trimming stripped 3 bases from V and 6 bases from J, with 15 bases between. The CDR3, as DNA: TGTGCCAGCAGCTTTAGCCCCGAGATAACCAATGAGCAGTTCTTC. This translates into CASSFSPEITNEQFF.

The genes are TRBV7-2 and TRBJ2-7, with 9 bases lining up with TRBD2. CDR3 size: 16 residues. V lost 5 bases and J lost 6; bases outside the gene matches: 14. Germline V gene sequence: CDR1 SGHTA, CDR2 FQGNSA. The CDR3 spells CASSLRPGTSSGEQYF. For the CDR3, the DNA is TGTGCCAGCAGCCTGCGACCCGGGACTAGCTCGGGCGAGCAGTACTTC.

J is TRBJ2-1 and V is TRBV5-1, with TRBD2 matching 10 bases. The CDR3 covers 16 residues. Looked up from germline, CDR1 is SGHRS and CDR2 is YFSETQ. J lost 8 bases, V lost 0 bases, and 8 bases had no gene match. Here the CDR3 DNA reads TGCGCCAGCAGCTTGGCTTCTAGCGGGAGCTCCCATGAGCAGTTCTTC. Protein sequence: CASSLASSGSSHEQFF.

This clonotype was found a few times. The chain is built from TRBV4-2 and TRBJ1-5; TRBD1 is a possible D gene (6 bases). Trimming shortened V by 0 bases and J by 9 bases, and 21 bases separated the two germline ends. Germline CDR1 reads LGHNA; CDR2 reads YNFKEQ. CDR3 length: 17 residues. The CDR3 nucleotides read TGTGCCAGCAGCCAAGATTTGGAGAAGGGGGTACTTTTGCCCCAGCATTTT. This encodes CASSQDLEKGVLLPQHF.

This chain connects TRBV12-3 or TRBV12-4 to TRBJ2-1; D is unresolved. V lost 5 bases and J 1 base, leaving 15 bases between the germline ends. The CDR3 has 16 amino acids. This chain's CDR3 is CASSTECCVSYNEQFF. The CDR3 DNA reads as TGTGCCAGCAGTACTGAGTGCTGCGTTTCCTACAATGAGCAGTTCTTC.